This entry features one T cell receptor beta chain sequence. The data belong to a study of control samples from healthy donors and cancer patients. V lost 0 bases, J lost 7 bases, and 10 bases lay in between. The CDR3 spans 13 residues. The germline V gene encodes CDR1 SGHRS and CDR2 YFSETQ. Assay: immunoSEQ multiplex PCR; the TCRdb copy retains only in-frame clones and omits some. The sample lists more than 95,000 clones, approximately 84% occurring once. The chain links TRBV5-1 to TRBJ1-2; D ambiguous. The TCR comes from a man aged 18 to 35 in good health. Sequencing was done on a sample of blood. The CDR3 reads CASSLGAGSGYTF. The CDR3 region has the DNA TGCGCCAGCAGCTTGGGGGCCGGCTCTGGCTACACCTTC. Based on the CDR3 plus reference TRBV5-1 and TRBJ1-2, the full variable domain is KAGVTQTPRYLIKTRGQQVTLSCSPISGHRSVSWYQQTPGQGLQFLFEYFSETQRNKGNFPGRFSGRQFSNSRSEMNVSTLELGDSALYLCASSLGAGSGYTFGSGTRLTVV.